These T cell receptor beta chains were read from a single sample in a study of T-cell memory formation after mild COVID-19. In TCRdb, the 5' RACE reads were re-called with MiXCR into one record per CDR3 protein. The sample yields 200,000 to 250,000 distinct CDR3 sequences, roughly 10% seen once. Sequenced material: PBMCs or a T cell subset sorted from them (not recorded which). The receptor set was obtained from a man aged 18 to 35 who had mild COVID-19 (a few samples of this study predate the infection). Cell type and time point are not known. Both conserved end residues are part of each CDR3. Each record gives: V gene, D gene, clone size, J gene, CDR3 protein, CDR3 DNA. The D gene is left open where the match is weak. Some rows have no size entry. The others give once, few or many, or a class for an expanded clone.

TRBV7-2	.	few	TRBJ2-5	CASSLGQDQETQYF	TGTGCCAGCAGCTTAGGGCAGGACCAAGAGACCCAGTACTTC
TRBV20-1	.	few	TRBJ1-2	CSAVRGRGKGGYTF	TGCAGTGCCGTTAGGGGTCGGGGGAAGGGCGGCTACACCTTC
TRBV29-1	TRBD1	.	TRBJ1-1	CSVQGQGRTEAFF	TGCAGCGTCCAGGGACAGGGACGCACTGAAGCTTTCTTT
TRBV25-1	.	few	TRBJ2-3	CASSAGGIQQYF	TGTGCCAGCAGCGCAGGCGGTATACAGCAGTATTTT
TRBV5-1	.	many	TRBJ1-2	CASSSGTLGGYTF	TGCGCCAGCAGCTCCGGGACCCTAGGTGGCTACACCTTC
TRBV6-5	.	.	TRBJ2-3	CASTPTVVGDTQYF	TGTGCCAGCACCCCCACTGTGGTCGGGGATACGCAGTATTTT
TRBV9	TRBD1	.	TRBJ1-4	CASSVGPGDRSEKLFF	TGTGCCAGCAGCGTAGGGCCAGGGGACAGATCTGAAAAACTGTTTTTT
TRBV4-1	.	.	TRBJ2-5	CASSSRQDYQETQYF	TGCGCCAGCAGTTCAAGACAGGACTACCAAGAGACCCAGTACTTC
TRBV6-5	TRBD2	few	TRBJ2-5	CASSPDLGGRTQYF	TGTGCCAGCAGCCCTGACTTGGGGGGGAGGACCCAGTACTTC
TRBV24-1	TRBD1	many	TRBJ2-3	CATSDQGRQGGTDTQYF	TGTGCCACCAGTGACCAAGGGCGACAGGGGGGCACAGATACGCAGTATTTT
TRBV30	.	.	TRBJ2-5	CAWSVIGRKETQYF	TGTGCCTGGAGTGTGATAGGGCGGAAAGAGACCCAGTACTTC
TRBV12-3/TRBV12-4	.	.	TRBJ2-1	CASSQGGRYNEQFF	TGTGCCAGCAGTCAAGGGGGGAGATACAATGAGCAGTTCTTC
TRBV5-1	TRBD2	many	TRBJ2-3	CASSYSGGQTDTQYF	TGCGCCAGCAGTTATAGCGGGGGGCAAACAGATACGCAGTATTTT
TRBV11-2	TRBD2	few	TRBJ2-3	CASSFLRGVTDTQYF	TGTGCCAGCAGCTTTTTGCGGGGGGTCACAGATACGCAGTATTTT
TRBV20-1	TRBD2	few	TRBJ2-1	CSALPLAGTFSYNEQFF	TGCAGTGCCCTGCCCCTAGCGGGGACTTTTTCTTACAATGAGCAGTTCTTC
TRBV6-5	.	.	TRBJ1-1	CASRTTMNTEAFF	TGTGCCAGCAGAACTACCATGAACACTGAAGCTTTCTTT
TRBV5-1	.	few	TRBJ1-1	CASSLVRETEAFF	TGCGCCAGCAGCTTGGTTAGAGAGACTGAAGCTTTCTTT
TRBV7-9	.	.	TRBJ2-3	CTSAWDSSTDTQYF	TGTACCTCAGCATGGGACTCGAGCACAGATACGCAGTATTTT
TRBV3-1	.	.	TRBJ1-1	CASSQGRHTEAFF	TGTGCCAGCAGCCAAGGCAGGCACACTGAAGCTTTCTTT
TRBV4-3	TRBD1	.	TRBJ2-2	CASSQDRGTGLMTGELFF	TGCGCCAGCAGCCAAGATCGGGGGACAGGGTTGATGACCGGGGAGCTGTTTTTT
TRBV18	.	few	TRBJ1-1	CASSPTAFDTEAFF	TGTGCCAGCTCACCGACGGCTTTTGACACTGAAGCTTTCTTT
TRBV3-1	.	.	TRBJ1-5	CASSNRDQPQHF	TGTGCCAGCAGCAACAGGGATCAGCCCCAGCATTTT
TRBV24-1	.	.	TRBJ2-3	CATSGATDTQYF	TGTGCCACTTCAGGTGCCACAGATACGCAGTATTTT
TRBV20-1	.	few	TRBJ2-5	CSSPRGLETQYF	TGCAGTTCCCCCCGGGGGCTGGAGACCCAGTACTTC
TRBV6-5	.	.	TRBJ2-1	CASSSRTGFEQFF	TGTGCCAGCAGTTCCAGAACAGGGTTTGAGCAGTTCTTC
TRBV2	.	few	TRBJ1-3	CASSGLISGNTIYF	TGTGCCAGCAGTGGGCTGATCTCTGGAAACACCATATATTTT
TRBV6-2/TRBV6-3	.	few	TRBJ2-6	CASSFLSGANVLTF	TGTGCCAGCAGTTTCCTGTCTGGGGCCAACGTCCTGACTTTC
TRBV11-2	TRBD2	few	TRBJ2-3	CASSFLAGGLTDTQYF	TGTGCCAGCAGCTTCCTAGCGGGGGGGCTCACAGATACGCAGTATTTT
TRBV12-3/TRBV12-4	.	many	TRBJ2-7	CASISPVQGSKYEQYF	TGTGCCAGCATCTCTCCAGTCCAGGGGTCAAAATACGAGCAGTACTTC
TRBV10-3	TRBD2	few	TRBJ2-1	CAISEFGGAESEQFF	TGTGCCATCAGTGAGTTCGGGGGGGCCGAGAGTGAGCAGTTCTTC
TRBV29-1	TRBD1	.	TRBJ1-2	CSVGTLTGSPYGYTF	TGCAGCGTTGGGACCCTGACAGGGAGCCCCTATGGCTACACCTTC
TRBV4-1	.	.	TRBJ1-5	CASSQDLSVFGNQPQHF	TGCGCCAGCAGCCAAGATTTATCGGTCTTCGGGAATCAGCCCCAGCATTTT
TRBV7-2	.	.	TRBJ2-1	CASSLADGRNEQFF	TGTGCCAGCAGCTTAGCGGACGGACGGAATGAGCAGTTCTTC
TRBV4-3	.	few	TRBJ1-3	CASSLWQLGTIYF	TGCGCCAGCAGCCTTTGGCAATTGGGCACCATATATTTT
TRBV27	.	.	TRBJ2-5	CASSSRFGTQYF	TGTGCCAGCAGTTCTCGATTCGGGACCCAGTACTTC
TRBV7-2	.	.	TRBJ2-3	CASSRYGAPTDTQYF	TGTGCCAGCAGCCGGTATGGGGCGCCTACAGATACGCAGTATTTT
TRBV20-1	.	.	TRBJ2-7	CSATDTSYQQYF	TGCAGTGCTACAGATACCTCCTACCAGCAGTACTTC
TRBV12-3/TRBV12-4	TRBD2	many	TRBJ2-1	CASSLRLAGSEQFF	TGTGCCAGCAGTTTGAGGCTAGCGGGGAGTGAGCAGTTCTTC
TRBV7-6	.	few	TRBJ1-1	CASSLWGLDTEAFF	TGTGCCAGCAGCTTGTGGGGGCTTGACACTGAAGCTTTCTTT
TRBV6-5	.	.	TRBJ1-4	CASSYSGETNEKLFF	TGTGCCAGCAGTTACTCGGGGGAAACTAATGAAAAACTGTTTTTT
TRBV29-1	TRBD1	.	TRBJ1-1	CSVESQGATEAFF	TGCAGCGTTGAAAGTCAGGGGGCCACTGAAGCTTTCTTT
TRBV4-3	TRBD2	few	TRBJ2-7	CASSQDLGGTSDMPTEQYF	TGCGCCAGCAGCCAAGATTTGGGGGGGACTAGCGACATGCCTACGGAGCAGTACTTC
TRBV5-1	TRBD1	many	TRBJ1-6	CASSVQGARTPLHF	TGCGCCAGCAGCGTCCAGGGGGCGCGGACACCCCTCCACTTT
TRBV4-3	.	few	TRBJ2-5	CASSQGLSETQYF	TGCGCCAGCAGCCAAGGCCTCTCGGAGACCCAGTACTTC
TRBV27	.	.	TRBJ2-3	CASSPGQKRSDTQYF	TGTGCCAGCTCTCCCGGACAGAAGAGGTCAGATACGCAGTATTTT
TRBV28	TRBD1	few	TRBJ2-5	CASTLGQEETQYF	TGTGCCAGCACTCTCGGACAGGAAGAGACCCAGTACTTC
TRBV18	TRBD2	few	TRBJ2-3	CASSPQMGAGSTDTQYF	TGTGCCAGCTCACCACAGATGGGAGCGGGGAGCACAGATACGCAGTATTTT
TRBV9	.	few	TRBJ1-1	CASSALGGLSEAFF	TGTGCCAGCAGCGCGCTAGGTGGTCTCTCTGAAGCTTTCTTT
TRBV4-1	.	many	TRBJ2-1	CASSQAQGSYNEQFF	TGCGCCAGCAGCCAAGCTCAAGGCTCCTACAATGAGCAGTTCTTC
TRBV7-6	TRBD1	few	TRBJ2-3	CASSSHLTGDRADTQYF	TGTGCCAGCAGCTCCCACCTCACAGGGGATCGCGCAGATACGCAGTATTTT
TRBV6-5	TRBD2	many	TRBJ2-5	CASSYDGGGVETQYF	TGTGCCAGCAGTTACGACGGCGGGGGGGTAGAGACCCAGTACTTC
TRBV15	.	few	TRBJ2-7	CATSRERTADYEQYF	TGTGCCACCAGCAGGGAAAGGACGGCGGACTACGAGCAGTACTTC
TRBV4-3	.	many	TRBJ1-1	CASSQEHWGEAFF	TGCGCCAGCAGCCAAGAACATTGGGGTGAAGCTTTCTTT
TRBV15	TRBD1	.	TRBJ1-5	CATSTRQGRGNQPQHF	TGTGCCACCAGCACCCGACAGGGGAGGGGCAATCAGCCCCAGCATTTT
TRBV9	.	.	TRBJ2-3	CASSVLATDTQYF	TGTGCCAGCAGCGTTCTAGCGACAGATACGCAGTATTTT
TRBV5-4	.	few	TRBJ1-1	CASSTQATEAFF	TGTGCCAGCAGCACACAGGCCACTGAAGCTTTCTTT
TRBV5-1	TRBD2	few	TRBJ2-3	CASSIQAGGTDTQYF	TGCGCCAGCAGCATACAAGCGGGGGGCACAGATACGCAGTATTTT